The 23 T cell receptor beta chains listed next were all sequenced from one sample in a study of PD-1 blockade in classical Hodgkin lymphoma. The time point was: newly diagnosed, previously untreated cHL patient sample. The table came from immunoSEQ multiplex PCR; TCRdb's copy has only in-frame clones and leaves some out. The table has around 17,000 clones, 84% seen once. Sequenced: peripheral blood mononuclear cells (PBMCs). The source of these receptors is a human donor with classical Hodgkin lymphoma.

The CDR3 DNA follows: TGTGCCAGCAGCTTAGTGTTTACCGGGACTAGCGCCTACCCCAATGAGCAGTTCTTC. Its protein is CASSLVFTGTSAYPNEQFF. This chain joins TRBV11-2 and TRBJ2-1; TRBD2 matches 10 bases. With V trimmed by 1 base and J by 6 bases, 15 bases remained unmatched. CDR3 size: 19 residues. Per the germline V gene, CDR1 is SGHAT and CDR2 is FQNNGV.

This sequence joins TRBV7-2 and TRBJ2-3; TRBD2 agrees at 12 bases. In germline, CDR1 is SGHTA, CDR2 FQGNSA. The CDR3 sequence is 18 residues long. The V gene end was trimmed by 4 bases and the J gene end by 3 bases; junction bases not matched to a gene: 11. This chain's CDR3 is CASSSVPPSGRATDTQYF. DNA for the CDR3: TGTGCCAGCAGCTCGGTTCCCCCTAGCGGGAGGGCTACAGATACGCAGTATTTT.

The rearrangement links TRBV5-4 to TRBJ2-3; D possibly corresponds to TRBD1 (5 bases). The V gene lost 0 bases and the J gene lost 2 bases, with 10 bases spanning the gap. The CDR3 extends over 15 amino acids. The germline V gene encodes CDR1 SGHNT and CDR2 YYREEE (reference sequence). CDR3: CASSLGQPNTDTQYF. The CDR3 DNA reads TGTGCCAGCAGCTTGGGACAGCCAAACACAGATACGCAGTATTTT. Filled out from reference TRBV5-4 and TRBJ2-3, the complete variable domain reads ETGVTQSPTHLIKTRGQQVTLRCSSQSGHNTVSWYQQALGQGPQFIFQYYREEENGRGNFPPRFSGLQFPNYSSELNVNALELDDSALYLCASSLGQPNTDTQYFGPGTRLTVL.

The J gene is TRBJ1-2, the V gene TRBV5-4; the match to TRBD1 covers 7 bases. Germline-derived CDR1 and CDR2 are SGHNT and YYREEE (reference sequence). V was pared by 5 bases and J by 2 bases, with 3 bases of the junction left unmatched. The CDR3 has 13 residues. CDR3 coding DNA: TGTGCCAGCAGGTTACAGGGGAACTATGGCTACACCTTC. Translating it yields CASRLQGNYGYTF.

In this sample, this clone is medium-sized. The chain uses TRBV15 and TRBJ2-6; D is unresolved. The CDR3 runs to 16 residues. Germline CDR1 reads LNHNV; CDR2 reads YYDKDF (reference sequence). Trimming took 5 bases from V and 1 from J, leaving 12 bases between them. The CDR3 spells CATSLDGGSGANVLTF. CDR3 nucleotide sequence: TGTGCCACCAGCCTGGACGGTGGATCTGGGGCCAACGTCCTGACTTTC.

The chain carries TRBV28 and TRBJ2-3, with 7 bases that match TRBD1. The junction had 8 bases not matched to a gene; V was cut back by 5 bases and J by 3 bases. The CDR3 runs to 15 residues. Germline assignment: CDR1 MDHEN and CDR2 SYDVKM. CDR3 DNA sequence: TGTGCCAGCAGTGCCTTTTCAGGGGGAACAGATACGCAGTATTTT. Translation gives CASSAFSGGTDTQYF.

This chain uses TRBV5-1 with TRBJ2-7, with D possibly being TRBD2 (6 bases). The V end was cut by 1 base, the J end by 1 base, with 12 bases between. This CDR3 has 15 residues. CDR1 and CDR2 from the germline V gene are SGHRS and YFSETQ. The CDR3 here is CASSLSLAGSYEQYF. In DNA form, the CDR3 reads TGCGCCAGCAGCTTGTCCCTGGCGGGATCCTACGAGCAGTACTTC.

DNA for the CDR3: TGCGCCAGCAGCTTGACCGGACAGGGGGCGGAGGGCTACACCTTC. It specifies CASSLTGQGAEGYTF. V is TRBV5-1 and J is TRBJ1-2; 11 nucleotides match TRBD1. Germline V CDR1 and CDR2: SGHRS, YFSETQ. The V and J ends lost 1 base and 8 bases, in that order; junction bases with no gene match: 7. The CDR3 totals 15 residues.

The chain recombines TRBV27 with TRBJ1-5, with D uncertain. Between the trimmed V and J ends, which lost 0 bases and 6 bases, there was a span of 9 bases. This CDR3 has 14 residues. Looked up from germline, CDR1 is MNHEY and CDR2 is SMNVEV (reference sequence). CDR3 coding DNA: TGTGCCAGCAGTTTATCGAGGGTCCGTCAGCCCCAGCATTTT. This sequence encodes CASSLSRVRQPQHF.

The CDR3 DNA follows: TGTGCCAGCAGCAACCTCATGCGTGGACACAGAGAAAAACTGTTTTTT. It is translated as CASSNLMRGHREKLFF. The chain recombines TRBV5-4 with TRBJ1-4; weak D call: TRBD1 (5 bases). CDR3 size: 16 residues. Germline lookup yields CDR1 SGHNT and CDR2 YYREEE (reference sequence). Trimming left V 4 bases short and J 8 bases short, with 21 bases between.

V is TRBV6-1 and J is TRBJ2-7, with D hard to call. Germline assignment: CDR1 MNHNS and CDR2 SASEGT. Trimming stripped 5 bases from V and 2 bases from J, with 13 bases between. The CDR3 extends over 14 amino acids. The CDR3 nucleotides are TGTGCCAGCAGTCTAATCACAGACGCCTACGAGCAGTACTTC. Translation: CASSLITDAYEQYF.

DNA of the CDR3: TGTGCCAGCAGCCTAGCCGGGGTAGGGTACCGGTCGGCCTATGGCTACACCTTC. It is translated as CASSLAGVGYRSAYGYTF. The chain has TRBV28 and TRBJ1-2, with no clear D. Between the trimmed V and J ends, which lost 6 bases and 4 bases, there was a span of 27 bases. The CDR3 sequence is 18 residues long. Germline V CDR1 and CDR2: MDHEN, SYDVKM.

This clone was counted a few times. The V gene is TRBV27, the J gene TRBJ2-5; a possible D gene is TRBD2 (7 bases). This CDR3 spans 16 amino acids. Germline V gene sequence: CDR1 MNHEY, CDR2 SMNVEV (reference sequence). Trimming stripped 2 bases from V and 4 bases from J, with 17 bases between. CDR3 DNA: TGTGCCAGCAGTTTAAGGGGGAGGGCCAGGCGAGAGACCCAGTACTTC. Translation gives CASSLRGRARRETQYF.

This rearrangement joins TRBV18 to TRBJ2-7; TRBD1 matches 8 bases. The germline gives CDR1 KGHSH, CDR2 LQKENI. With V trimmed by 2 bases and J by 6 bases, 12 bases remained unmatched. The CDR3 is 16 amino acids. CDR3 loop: CASSPRLSDRDREQYF. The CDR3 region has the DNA TGTGCCAGCTCACCAAGACTCTCGGACAGGGACCGCGAGCAGTACTTC.

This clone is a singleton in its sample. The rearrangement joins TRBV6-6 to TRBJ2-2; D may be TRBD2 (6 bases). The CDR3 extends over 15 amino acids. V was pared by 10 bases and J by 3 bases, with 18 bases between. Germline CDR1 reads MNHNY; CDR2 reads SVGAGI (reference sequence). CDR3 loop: CATKGEARDTGELFF. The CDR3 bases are TGTGCCACCAAAGGGGAGGCCAGGGACACCGGGGAGCTGTTTTTT.

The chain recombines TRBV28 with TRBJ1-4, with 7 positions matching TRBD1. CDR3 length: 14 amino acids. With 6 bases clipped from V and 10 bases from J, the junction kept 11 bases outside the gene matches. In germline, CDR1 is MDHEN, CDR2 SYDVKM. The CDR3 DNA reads TGTGCCAGCAGCATACAGGGGTCGATCGGAAAACTGTTTTTT. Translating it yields CASSIQGSIGKLFF.

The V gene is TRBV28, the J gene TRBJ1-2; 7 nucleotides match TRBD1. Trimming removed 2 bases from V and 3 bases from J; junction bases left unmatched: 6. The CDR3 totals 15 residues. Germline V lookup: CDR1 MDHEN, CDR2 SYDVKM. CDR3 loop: CASSLEGAGDYGYTF. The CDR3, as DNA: TGTGCCAGCAGTTTAGAGGGGGCGGGCGACTATGGCTACACCTTC.

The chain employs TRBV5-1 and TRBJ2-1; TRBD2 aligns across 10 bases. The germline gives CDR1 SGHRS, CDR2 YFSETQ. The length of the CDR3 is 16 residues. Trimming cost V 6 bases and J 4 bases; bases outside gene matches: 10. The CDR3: CASTAQAGGGYNEQFF. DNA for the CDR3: TGCGCCAGCACCGCCCAAGCGGGAGGGGGTTACAATGAGCAGTTCTTC.

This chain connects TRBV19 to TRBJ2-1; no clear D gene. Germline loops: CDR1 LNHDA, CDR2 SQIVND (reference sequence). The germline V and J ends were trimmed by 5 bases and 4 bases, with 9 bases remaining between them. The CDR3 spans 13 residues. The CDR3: CASSFRKYNEQFF. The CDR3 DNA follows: TGTGCCAGTAGTTTTAGAAAATACAATGAGCAGTTCTTC.

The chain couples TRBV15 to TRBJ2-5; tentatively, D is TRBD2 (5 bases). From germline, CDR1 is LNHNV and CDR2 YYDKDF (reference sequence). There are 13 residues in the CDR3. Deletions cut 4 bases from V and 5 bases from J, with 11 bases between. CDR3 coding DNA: TGTGCCACCAGCACAGCCGGGATGGAGACCCAGTACTTC. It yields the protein CATSTAGMETQYF.

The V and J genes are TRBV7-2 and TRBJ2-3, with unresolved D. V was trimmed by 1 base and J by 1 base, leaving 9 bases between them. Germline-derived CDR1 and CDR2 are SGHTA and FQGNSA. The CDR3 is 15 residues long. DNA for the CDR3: TGTGCCAGCAGCTTAGGCGGACCACGCACAGATACGCAGTATTTT. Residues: CASSLGGPRTDTQYF.

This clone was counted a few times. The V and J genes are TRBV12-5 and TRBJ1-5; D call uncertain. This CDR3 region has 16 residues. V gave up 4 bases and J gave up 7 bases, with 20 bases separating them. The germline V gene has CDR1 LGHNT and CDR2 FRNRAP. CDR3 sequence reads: CASGSTSIREDQPQHF. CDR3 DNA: TGTGCTAGTGGTTCAACTTCCATTAGGGAAGACCAGCCCCAGCATTTT.

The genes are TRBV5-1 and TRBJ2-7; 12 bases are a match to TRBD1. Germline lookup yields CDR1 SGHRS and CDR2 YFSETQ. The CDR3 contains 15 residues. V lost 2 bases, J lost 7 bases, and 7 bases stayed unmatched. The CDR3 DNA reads TGCGCCAGCAGCTTCCTGGGACAGGGGGCGCAGGAGCAGTACTTC. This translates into CASSFLGQGAQEQYF.